The entry below describes one TCR beta chain. The CDR3 spans 15 residues. Trimming shortened V by 3 bases and J by 0 bases, and 8 bases separated the two germline ends. Germline-derived CDR1 and CDR2 are KGHDR and SFDVKD. The data were obtained in a study of T-cell memory formation after mild COVID-19. TCRdb recomputed calls from the 5' RACE reads with MiXCR, one row per CDR3 protein. The sample comprises fewer than 600,000 distinct CDR3 sequences, 20% to 25% of which are singletons, and approximately 8.4% rests with the top ten. The origin of this receptor is an adult woman who had mild COVID-19 (a few samples of this study predate the infection). Cell type and time point are not known. The rearrangement links TRBV24-1 to TRBJ2-1; D possibly corresponds to TRBD2 (5 bases). Sequencing input: PBMCs or a T cell subset sorted from them (not recorded which). The CDR3: CATSDIGSSYNEQFF. The CDR3 DNA sequence: TGTGCCACCAGTGATATAGGGAGCTCCTACAATGAGCAGTTCTTC.